This T cell receptor (beta chain) was found in a study of a mutant IDH1 vaccine in newly diagnosed glioma. Time point here: week 47, end of study. Every single dose of the vaccine, 300 ug of mutant IDH1 20-mer peptide, came with topical imiquimod. Measured with immunoSEQ multiplex PCR; TCRdb has only the in-frame clones, and not every one. The data show tens of thousands of clones, 70% to 85% seen once. This CDR3 is 14 amino acids long. Trimming removed 0 bases from V and 7 bases from J; junction bases left unmatched: 5. Looked up from germline, CDR1 is LNHNV and CDR2 is YYDKDF (reference sequence). Only a few counts were recorded for this clone. Antigen unknown.

The sequencing here drew on PBMCs, taken from a glioma patient whose treatment included an IDH1 peptide vaccine. The source is a man aged 18 to 29 with glioma. Some clones in this sample may be carry-over from other donors' samples. This rearrangement joins TRBV15 to TRBJ1-1; 7 nucleotides line up with TRBD1. CDR3 residues: CATSRDSGGHEAFF. The DNA of the CDR3 is TGTGCCACCAGCAGAGATTCAGGGGGACATGAAGCTTTCTTT.